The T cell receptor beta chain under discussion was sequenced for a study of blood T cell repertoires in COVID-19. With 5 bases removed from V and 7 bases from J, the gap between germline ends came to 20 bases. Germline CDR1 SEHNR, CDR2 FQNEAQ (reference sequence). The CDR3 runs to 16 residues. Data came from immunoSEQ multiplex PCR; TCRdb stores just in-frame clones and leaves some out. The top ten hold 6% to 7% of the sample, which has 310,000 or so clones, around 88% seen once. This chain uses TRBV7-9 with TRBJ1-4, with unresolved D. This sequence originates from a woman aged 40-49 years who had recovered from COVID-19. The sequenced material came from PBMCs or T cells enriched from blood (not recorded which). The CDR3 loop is CASSQLSTAAFEKLFF. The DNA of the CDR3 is TGTGCCAGCAGCCAGCTCTCCACGGCGGCGTTTGAAAAACTGTTTTTT. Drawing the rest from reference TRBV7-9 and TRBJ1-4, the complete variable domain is DTGVSQNPRHKITKRGQNVTFRCDPISEHNRLYWYRQTLGQGPEFLTYFQNEAQLEKSRLLSDRFSAERPKGSFSTLEIQRTEQGDSAMYLCASSQLSTAAFEKLFFGSGTQLSVL.